This T cell receptor beta chain was sequenced during a study of PD-L1 blockade in urothelial cancer. Whole-study context: Males with urothelial cancer arising in the bladder constituted most of the 29 patients. Before enrollment, 0 to 3 chemotherapy regimens had been given to patients. Median T cell yield per blood sample was 120,000 to 150,000 cells. Study findings and constraints: At the 3-week point, tumor-associated blood clones expanded more in durable-benefit patients.

In regard to this clone: The antigen is not known.

CDR3 length: 15 amino acids. The germline V gene has CDR1 SGHDT and CDR2 YYEEEE. V was cut by 5 bases and J by 2 bases, with 15 bases left in between. The table came from immunoSEQ multiplex PCR; TCRdb's copy has only in-frame clones and leaves some out. The data show 130,000 or so clones, 84% seen once. Time point meaning: pretreatment peripheral blood. The source of this sequence is a man aged 45-65 years with urothelial cancer. The source material was PBMCs, sampled around atezolizumab (anti-PD-L1) treatment. V usage is TRBV5-6 and J usage is TRBJ2-3, with TRBD1 as a possible D gene (6 bases). As DNA, the CDR3 is TGTGCCAGCAGAAAAGGACAGCAGATCACAGATACGCAGTATTTT. Residues: CASRKGQQITDTQYF.